This record concerns one TCR beta chain sequence. Its antigen is unidentified. This sample was included in a study of T cell responses to AZD1222 COVID-19 vaccine. Regarding the study as a whole: Clonal diversity may have been underestimated in mostly white British donors.

The V end was cut by 5 bases, the J end by 4 bases, with 8 bases between. This CDR3 region has 12 residues. Per the germline V gene, CDR1 is SEHNR and CDR2 is FQNEAQ (reference sequence). Sequenced by immunoSEQ multiplex PCR; TCRdb stores in-frame clones only, minus some. The table records 90,000 to 120,000 clones, around 91% of them present only once. This clonotype was sampled from an adult in good health. The starting material was peripheral blood, obtained on day 0 of AZD1222 vaccination. The chain is built from TRBV7-9 and TRBJ1-2; no clear D. CDR3 sequence: CASSPTTYGYTF. CDR3 DNA: TGTGCCAGCAGCCCGACAACCTATGGCTACACCTTC.